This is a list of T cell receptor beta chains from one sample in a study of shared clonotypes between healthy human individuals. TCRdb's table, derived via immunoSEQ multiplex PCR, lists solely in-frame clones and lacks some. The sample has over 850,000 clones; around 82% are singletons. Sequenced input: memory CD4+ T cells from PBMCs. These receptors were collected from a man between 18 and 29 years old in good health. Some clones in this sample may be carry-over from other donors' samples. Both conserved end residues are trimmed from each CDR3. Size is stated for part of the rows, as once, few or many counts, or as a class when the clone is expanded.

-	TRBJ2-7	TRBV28	ASRDGTSGSQY
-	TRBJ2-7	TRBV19	ASSTPGQGGYEQY
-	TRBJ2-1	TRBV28	ASSSGDRRLYNEQF
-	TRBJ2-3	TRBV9	ASSVDPISSTDTQY
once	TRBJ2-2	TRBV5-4	ASSGRTGGGELF
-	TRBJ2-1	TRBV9	ASSAGTGAVEQF
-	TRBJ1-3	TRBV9	ASSVQAQSGNTIY
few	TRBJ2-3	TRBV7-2	ASSSTSGSGADTQY
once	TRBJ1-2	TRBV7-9	ASRATGQPFYGYT
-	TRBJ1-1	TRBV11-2	ASSSTRTHAF
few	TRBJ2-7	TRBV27	ASSPLTSRAYEQY
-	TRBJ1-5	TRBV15	ATSRDSRGNQPQH
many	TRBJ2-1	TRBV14	ASSQRLGLAGFSSYNEQF
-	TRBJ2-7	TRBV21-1	ASSKPRPSASTYEQY
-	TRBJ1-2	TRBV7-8	ASSPRGPGGYT
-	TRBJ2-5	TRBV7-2	ASQNHVLAGDQETQY
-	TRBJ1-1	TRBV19	ASSTRGGVYTEAF
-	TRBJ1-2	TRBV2	ATEDNNYGYT
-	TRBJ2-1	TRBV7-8	ASSFASGRFNEQF
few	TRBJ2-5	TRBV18	ASSSNRGRETQY
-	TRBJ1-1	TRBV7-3	ASSWDRGSAEAF
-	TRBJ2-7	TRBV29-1	SVNEGPTGQLYEQY
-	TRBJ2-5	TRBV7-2	ASSPPSGGPKTQY
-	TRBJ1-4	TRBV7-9	ASSIRTGEKLF
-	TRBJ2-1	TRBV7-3	ASSLTGTVHNEQF
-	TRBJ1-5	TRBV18	ASSPAAPRGSNQPQH
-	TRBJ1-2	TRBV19	ASSIGPEGRNYGYT
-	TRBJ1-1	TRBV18	ASSPPGVRTEAF
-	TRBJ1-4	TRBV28	ASRLAGRVSRDVGTNEKLF
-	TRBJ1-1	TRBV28	ASSLYWGAEAF
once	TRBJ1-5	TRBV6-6	ASSYGGSNQPQH
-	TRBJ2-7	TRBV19	ASSIGLAGGIYSYEQY
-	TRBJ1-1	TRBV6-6	ASSSHQGAAEAF
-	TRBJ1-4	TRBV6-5	ASSYRTGGDEKLF
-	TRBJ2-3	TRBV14	ASSQVLAGPKMDTQY
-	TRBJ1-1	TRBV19	ASSIVQGGSEAF
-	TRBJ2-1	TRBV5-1	ASSLVSGEAYNEQF
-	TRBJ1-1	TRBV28	ASSDDRKNTEAF
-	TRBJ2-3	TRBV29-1	SVGEGLGSDTQY
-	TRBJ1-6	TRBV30	AWSTGASPLH
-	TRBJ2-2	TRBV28	AAAGLPNTGELF
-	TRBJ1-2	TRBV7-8	ASSPGPFHGYT
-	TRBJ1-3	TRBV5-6	ASGRPGNTIY
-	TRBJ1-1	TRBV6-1	ATPWGQGSTEAF
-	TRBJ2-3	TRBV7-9	ASSLGDRVTDTQY
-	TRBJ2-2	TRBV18	ASSALKSTGFTGELF
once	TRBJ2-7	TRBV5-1	ASSTGLAVPGYEQY
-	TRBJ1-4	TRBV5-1	ASSQSPGGSGDPTNEKLF
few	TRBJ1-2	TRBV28	ASEPLGRGRDYGYT
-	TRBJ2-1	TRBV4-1	ASSQEASGGYYNEQF
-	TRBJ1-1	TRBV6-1	ASSEISGAYGEAF
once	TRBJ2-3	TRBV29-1	SGARDSNTDTQY
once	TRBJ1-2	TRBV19	ASSIGDRSYGYT
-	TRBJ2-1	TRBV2	ASRKDRDGGNEQF